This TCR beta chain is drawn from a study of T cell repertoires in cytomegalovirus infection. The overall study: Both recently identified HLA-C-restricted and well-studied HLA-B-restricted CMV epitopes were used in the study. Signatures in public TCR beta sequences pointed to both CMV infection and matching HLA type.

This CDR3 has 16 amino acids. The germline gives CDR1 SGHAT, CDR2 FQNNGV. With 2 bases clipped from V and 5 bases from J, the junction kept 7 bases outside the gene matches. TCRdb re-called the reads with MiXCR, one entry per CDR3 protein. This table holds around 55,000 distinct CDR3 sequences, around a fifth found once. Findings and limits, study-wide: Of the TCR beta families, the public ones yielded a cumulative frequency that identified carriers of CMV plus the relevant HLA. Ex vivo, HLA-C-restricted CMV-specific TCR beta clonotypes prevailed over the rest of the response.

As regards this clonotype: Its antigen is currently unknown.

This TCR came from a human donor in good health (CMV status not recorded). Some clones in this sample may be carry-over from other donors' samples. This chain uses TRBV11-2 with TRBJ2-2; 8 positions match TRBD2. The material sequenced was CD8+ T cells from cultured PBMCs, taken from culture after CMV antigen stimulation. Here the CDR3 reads CASSLLRGGRTGELFF. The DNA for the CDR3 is TGTGCCAGCAGCTTATTAAGGGGCGGGAGGACCGGGGAGCTGTTTTTT.